This T cell receptor (beta chain) was documented in a study of CD8+CD57+ T cells in acquired aplastic anemia. Overall study context: The sorted CD4+ and CD8+ cells yielded an average about 3.5 ug of DNA.

The CDR3 runs to 13 residues. Germline V lookup: CDR1 SGHRS, CDR2 YFSETQ. V lost 0 bases, J lost 0 bases, and 3 bases lay in between. Both TCR beta VDJ combination and CDR3 sequence profiling were carried out. Genomic DNA was the template for this profiling. MiXCR was run by TCRdb on the reads, yielding one entry per CDR3 protein. The table shows approximately 300,000 distinct CDR3 sequences, with around three fifths occurring only once. All patients picked for sequencing had shown, by flow cytometry, an expansion of CD8+CD57+ cells. Every patient was diagnosed with severe acquired aplastic anemia. Sequencing was carried out using sorted CD4+, CD8+, or CD8+CD57+ T cells (not recorded which) from PBMCs. The sequence derives from a human donor with aplastic anemia. The chain carries TRBV5-1 and TRBJ1-2; no clear D. The CDR3, as DNA: TGCGCCAGCAGCTTGGGTGCTAACTATGGCTACACCTTC. The encoded protein is CASSLGANYGYTF.